This paragraph covers one T cell receptor (beta chain) sequence. The data stem from a study of blood T cell repertoires in COVID-19. Germline trimming cut 7 bases from V and 13 bases from J; bases unmatched to any gene: 9. The CDR3 is 12 amino acids. Germline V lookup: CDR1 SNHLY, CDR2 FYNNEI. The method was immunoSEQ multiplex PCR; TCRdb's version includes in-frame clones alone and lacks a portion of them. The top ten clones hold approximately 6% of a sample with about 200,000 clones, approximately 90% of them seen once. The genes are TRBV2 and TRBJ1-4; 7 bases align to TRBD1. This clonotype originated in an older man with acute or convalescent COVID-19. The sequenced material came from peripheral blood. CDR3 loop: CASKVETGVLFF. DNA for the CDR3: TGTGCCAGCAAGGTCGAAACAGGGGTACTGTTTTTT.